This T cell receptor beta chain was documented in a study of blood T cell repertoires in COVID-19. This clone was counted a single time. The assay was immunoSEQ multiplex PCR, and TCRdb's table has in-frame clones only and misses some. This table holds 30,000 to 45,000 clones, roughly 80% found once. The germline V gene has CDR1 LNHDA and CDR2 SQIVND (reference sequence). Trimming took 6 bases from V and 9 from J; bases not matched to a gene: 7. The CDR3 runs 14 residues. The chain joins TRBV19 to TRBJ2-1; 11 bases map to TRBD1. The receptor's source is a man aged 60-69 years with active COVID-19. Sequenced sample: peripheral blood. The CDR3 DNA reads as TGTGCCAGTAGCTCGGGACAGGGGGTACCTGAGCAGTTCTTC. Protein: CASSSGQGVPEQFF.